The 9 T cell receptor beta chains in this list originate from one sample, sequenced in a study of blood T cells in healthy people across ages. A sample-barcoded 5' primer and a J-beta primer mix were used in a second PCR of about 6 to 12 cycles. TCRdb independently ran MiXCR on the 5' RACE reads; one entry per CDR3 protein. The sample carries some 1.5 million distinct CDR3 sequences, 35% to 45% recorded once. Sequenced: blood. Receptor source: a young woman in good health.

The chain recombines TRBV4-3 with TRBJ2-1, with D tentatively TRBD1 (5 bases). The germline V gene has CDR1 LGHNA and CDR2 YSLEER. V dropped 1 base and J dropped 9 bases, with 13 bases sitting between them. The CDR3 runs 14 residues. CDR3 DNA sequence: TGCGCCAGCAGCCAAGTAACAGGATCGGCTGAGCAGTTCTTC. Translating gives CASSQVTGSAEQFF.

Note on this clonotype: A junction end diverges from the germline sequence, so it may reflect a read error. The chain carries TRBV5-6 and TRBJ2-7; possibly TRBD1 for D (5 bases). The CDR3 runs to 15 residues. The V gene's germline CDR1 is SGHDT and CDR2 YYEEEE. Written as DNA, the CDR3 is TGTGCCAACAGCTACTCGACAGTTTTCCCCTACGAGCAGTACTTC. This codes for CANSYSTVFPYEQYF.

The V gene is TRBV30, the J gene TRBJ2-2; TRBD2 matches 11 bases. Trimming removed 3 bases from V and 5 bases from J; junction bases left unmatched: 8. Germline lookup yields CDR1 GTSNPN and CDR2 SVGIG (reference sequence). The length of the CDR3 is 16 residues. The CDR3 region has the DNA TGTGCCTGGAGGGGGGTGTGGACTAGCGGGACCGGGGAGCTGTTTTTT. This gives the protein CAWRGVWTSGTGELFF.

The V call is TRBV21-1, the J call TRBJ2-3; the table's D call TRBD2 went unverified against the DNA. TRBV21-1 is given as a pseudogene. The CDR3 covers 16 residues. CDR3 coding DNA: TGTGCCAGCAGCCGCCGGGGACTAGCGGGGGGGGATACGCAGTATTTT. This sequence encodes CASSRRGLAGGDTQYF.

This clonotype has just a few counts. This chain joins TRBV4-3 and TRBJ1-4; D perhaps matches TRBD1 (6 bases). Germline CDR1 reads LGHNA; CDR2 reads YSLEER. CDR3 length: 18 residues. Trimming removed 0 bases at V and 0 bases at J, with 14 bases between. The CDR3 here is CASSQDTWTAATNEKLFF. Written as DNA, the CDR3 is TGCGCCAGCAGCCAAGATACCTGGACAGCCGCAACTAATGAAAAACTGTTTTTT.

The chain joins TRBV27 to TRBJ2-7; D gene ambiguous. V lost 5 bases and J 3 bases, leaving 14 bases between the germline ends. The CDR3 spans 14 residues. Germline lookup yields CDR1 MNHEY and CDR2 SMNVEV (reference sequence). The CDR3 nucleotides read TGTGCCAGCAGTCCTCTACCCTACCTCTACGAGCAGTACTTC. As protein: CASSPLPYLYEQYF.

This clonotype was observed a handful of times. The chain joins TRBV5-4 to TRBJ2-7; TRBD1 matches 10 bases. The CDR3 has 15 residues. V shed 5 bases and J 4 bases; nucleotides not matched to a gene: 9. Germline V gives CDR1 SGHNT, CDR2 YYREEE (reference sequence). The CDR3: CASSLGDRGPYEQYF. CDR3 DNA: TGTGCCAGCAGTCTGGGGGACAGGGGACCTTACGAGCAGTACTTC.

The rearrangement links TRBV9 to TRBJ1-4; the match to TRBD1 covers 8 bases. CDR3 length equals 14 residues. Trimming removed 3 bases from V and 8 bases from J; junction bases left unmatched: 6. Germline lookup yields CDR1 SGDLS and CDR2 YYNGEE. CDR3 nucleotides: TGTGCCAGCAGCGCAGACAGGGGATTCGAAAAACTGTTTTTT. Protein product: CASSADRGFEKLFF.

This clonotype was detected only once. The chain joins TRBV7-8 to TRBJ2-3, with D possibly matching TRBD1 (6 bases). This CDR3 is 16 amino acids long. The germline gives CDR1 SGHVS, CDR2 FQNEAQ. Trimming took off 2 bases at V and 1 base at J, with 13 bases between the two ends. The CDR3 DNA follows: TGTGCCAGCAGCTTATGGGGGCGGGCTCGCACAGATACGCAGTATTTT. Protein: CASSLWGRARTDTQYF.